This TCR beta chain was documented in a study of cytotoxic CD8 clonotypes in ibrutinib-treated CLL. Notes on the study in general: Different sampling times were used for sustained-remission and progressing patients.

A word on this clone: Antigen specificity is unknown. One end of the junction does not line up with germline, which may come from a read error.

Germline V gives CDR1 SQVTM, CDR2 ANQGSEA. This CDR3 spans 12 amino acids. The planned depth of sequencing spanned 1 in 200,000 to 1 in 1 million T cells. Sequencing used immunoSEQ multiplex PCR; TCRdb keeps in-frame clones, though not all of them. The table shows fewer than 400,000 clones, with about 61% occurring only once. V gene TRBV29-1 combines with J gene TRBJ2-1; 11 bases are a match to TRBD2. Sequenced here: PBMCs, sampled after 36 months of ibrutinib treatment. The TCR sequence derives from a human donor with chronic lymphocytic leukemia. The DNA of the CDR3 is TGCAGCGTTGATGTGACTAGCGGGAAGACGGTCTTC. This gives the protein CSVDVTSGKTVF.